The 13 T cell receptor beta chains given below trace back to one sample, sequenced in a study of long-term antiretroviral therapy in people with HIV. The assay, immunoSEQ v3.0, was run at survey level. The assay was immunoSEQ multiplex PCR, and TCRdb's table has in-frame clones only and misses some. The sample lists roughly 15,000 clones; roughly 87% were seen once. The sample was unsorted PBMCs, taken 6.2 years after starting antiretroviral therapy. These receptor sequences come from a middle-aged man with HIV.

The genes are TRBV5-6 and TRBJ2-2; the match to TRBD1 covers 11 bases. The CDR3 has 16 amino acids. Per the germline V gene, CDR1 is SGHDT and CDR2 is YYEEEE. The junction had 4 bases not matched to a gene; V was cut back by 4 bases and J by 2 bases. The CDR3 protein is CASSPDRGRNTGELFF. DNA of the CDR3: TGTGCCAGCAGCCCGGACAGGGGGCGAAACACCGGGGAGCTGTTTTTT.

This chain links TRBV5-1 with TRBJ2-2; perhaps TRBD1 as D (5 bases). The germline gives CDR1 SGHRS, CDR2 YFSETQ. Trimming took 0 bases from V and 1 from J, leaving 10 bases between them. There are 16 residues in the CDR3. The CDR3, as DNA: TGCGCCAGCAGCTTGGGACAGTCTAAGAACACCGGGGAGCTGTTTTTT. This gives the protein CASSLGQSKNTGELFF.

CDR3 region: CSVTGDSGYTF. Written as DNA, the CDR3 is TGCAGCGTCACAGGGGACTCTGGCTACACCTTC. The V and J genes are TRBV29-1 and TRBJ1-2; 7 bases map to TRBD1. Germline-derived CDR1 and CDR2 are SQVTM and ANQGSEA. This CDR3 contains 11 residues. Trimming cost V 6 bases and J 7 bases; bases outside gene matches: 5.

The chain links TRBV5-1 to TRBJ1-5; TRBD1 agrees at 9 bases. The length of the CDR3 is 14 residues. Trimming cost V 4 bases and J 8 bases; bases outside gene matches: 7. CDR1 is SGHRS and CDR2 is YFSETQ in the germline V gene. The CDR3 DNA sequence: TGCGCCAGCAGCACCGGACAGGGGATCGAGCCCCAGCATTTT. Its translation is CASSTGQGIEPQHF. The complete variable domain, with remaining parts taken from reference TRBV5-1 and TRBJ1-5, reads KAGVTQTPRYLIKTRGQQVTLSCSPISGHRSVSWYQQTPGQGLQFLFEYFSETQRNKGNFPGRFSGRQFSNSRSEMNVSTLELGDSALYLCASSTGQGIEPQHFGDGTRLSIL.

The J gene is TRBJ1-3, the V gene TRBV25-1, with TRBD1 matching over 7 bases. The CDR3 is 14 amino acids. With V trimmed by 3 bases and J by 9 bases, 8 bases remained unmatched. In germline, CDR1 is MGHDK, CDR2 SYGVNS. CDR3 bases: TGTGCCAGCAGTGATCGAGGACAGGCTGCCACCATATATTTT. As protein: CASSDRGQAATIYF.

This chain links TRBV5-1 with TRBJ2-7; TRBD2 matches 9 bases. This CDR3 is built from 15 residues. CDR1 and CDR2 (germline): SGHRS, YFSETQ. Trimming at V came to 7 bases and at J to 1 base, leaving 9 bases not matched to a gene. The CDR3 sequence is CASGVAGGTSYEQYF. CDR3 DNA sequence: TGCGCCAGCGGAGTGGCGGGGGGGACTTCCTACGAGCAGTACTTC.

The chain has TRBV29-1 and TRBJ2-7; the match to TRBD1 covers 8 bases. Germline assignment: CDR1 SQVTM and CDR2 ANQGSEA. The CDR3 extends over 14 amino acids. The J segment lost 3 bases and the V segment lost 5 bases, leaving 9 bases of the junction unmatched. CDR3: CSVRTGTGSYEQYF. CDR3 DNA sequence: TGCAGCGTTCGTACCGGGACAGGCAGCTACGAGCAGTACTTC.

V and J are TRBV7-5 and TRBJ2-7; TRBD2 was called by the table and not checked on the DNA. TRBV7-5 is a pseudogene. This CDR3 has 15 amino acids. The CDR3 region is CASSLAPTDTDEQYF. As DNA, the CDR3 is TGTGCCAGCAGCTTAGCACCGACTGATACCGACGAGCAGTACTTC.

This chain joins TRBV14 and TRBJ2-7; D is uncertain. CDR1 and CDR2 (germline): SGHDN, FVKESK. V lost 4 bases and J 3 bases, leaving 13 bases between the germline ends. The CDR3 has 14 amino acids. In DNA, the CDR3 is TGTGCCAGCAGCCGAGATCTACTCCTCTACGAGCAGTACTTC. Translation: CASSRDLLLYEQYF.

This clone appeared once. This chain joins TRBV19 and TRBJ1-3; D remains ambiguous. The germline gives CDR1 LNHDA, CDR2 SQIVND (reference sequence). This CDR3 has 16 amino acids. V was pared by 5 bases and J by 0 bases, with 14 bases between. The CDR3 here is CASSLSTGPSGNTIYF. CDR3 sequence (DNA): TGTGCCAGTAGTCTGTCGACCGGACCCTCTGGAAACACCATATATTTT.

The gene calls are TRBV25-1 and TRBJ1-4; no definite D call. The V and J ends lost 1 base and 7 bases respectively, with 10 bases between them. Looked up from germline, CDR1 is MGHDK and CDR2 is SYGVNS. This CDR3 spans 14 amino acids. CDR3 sequence: CASSEWGEGEKLFF. The DNA of the CDR3 is TGTGCCAGCAGTGAATGGGGTGAAGGTGAAAAACTGTTTTTT.

The rearrangement joins TRBV7-8 to TRBJ1-1, with D unresolved. The CDR3 totals 13 residues. CDR1 and CDR2 from the germline V gene are SGHVS and FQNEAQ. V lost 7 bases, J lost 1 base, and 10 bases lay in between. Here the CDR3 reads CASTITQNTEAFF. CDR3 nucleotides: TGTGCCAGCACCATAACCCAGAACACTGAAGCTTTCTTT.

The chain combines TRBV7-3 with TRBJ2-1, with D unclear. Germline CDR1 and CDR2: SGHTA and FQGTGA. The CDR3 has 15 amino acids. The V end lost 1 base, the J end lost 6 bases, and 13 bases lay between the germline ends. CDR3 nucleotide sequence: TGTGCCAGCAGCTTAAATCGTGGCTCCCCCAATGAGCAGTTCTTC. Its protein is CASSLNRGSPNEQFF.